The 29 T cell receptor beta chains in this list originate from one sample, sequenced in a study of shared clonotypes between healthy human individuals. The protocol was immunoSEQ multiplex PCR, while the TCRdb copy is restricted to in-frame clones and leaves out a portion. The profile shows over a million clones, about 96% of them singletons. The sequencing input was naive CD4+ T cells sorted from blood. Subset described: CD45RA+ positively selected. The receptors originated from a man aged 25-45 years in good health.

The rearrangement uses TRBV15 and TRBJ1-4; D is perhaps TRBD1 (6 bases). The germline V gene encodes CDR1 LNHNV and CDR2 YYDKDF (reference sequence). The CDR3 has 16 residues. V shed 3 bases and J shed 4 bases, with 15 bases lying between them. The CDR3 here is CATSREGGGRNEKLFF. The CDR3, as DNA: TGTGCCACCAGCAGGGAGGGAGGGGGGCGTAATGAAAAACTGTTTTTT.

The CDR3, as DNA: TGTGCCAGCAGCTTGCCGGGACTAGCGGGGAATGAGCAGTTCTTC. It codes for CASSLPGLAGNEQFF. The chain employs TRBV11-2 and TRBJ2-1; 13 positions agree with TRBD2. Germline CDR1 reads SGHAT; CDR2 reads FQNNGV. V gave up 3 bases and J gave up 7 bases; unmatched junction bases: 3. CDR3 length equals 15 residues.

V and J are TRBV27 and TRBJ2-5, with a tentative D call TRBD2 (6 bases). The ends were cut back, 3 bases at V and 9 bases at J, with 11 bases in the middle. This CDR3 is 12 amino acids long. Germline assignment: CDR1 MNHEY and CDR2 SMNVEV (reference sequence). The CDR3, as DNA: TGTGCCAGCAGTTTTCGGGGGTTGCCCCAGTACTTC. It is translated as CASSFRGLPQYF.

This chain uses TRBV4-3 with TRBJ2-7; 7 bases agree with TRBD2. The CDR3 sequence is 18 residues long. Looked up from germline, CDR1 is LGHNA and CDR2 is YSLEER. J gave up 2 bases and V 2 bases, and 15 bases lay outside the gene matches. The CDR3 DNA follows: TGCGCCAGCAGCCAATTCGTGGGAGGGGTCCAATCCACCTACGAGCAGTACTTC. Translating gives CASSQFVGGVQSTYEQYF.

The CDR3 DNA reads TGTGCCAGCAGCCACCGGCCGTCCCCGGGAGAAGAGACCCAGTACTTC. It yields the protein CASSHRPSPGEETQYF. This chain links TRBV7-9 with TRBJ2-5; a weak D match, TRBD2 (6 bases). The CDR3 has 16 residues. V lost 5 bases and J lost 3, with 19 bases in between. Germline CDR1 and CDR2: SEHNR and FQNEAQ (reference sequence).

CDR3 amino acids: CASSQVSTPSDEQYF. DNA of the CDR3: TGCGCCAGCAGCCAAGTCTCAACACCCTCGGACGAGCAGTACTTC. The gene calls are TRBV4-1 and TRBJ2-7; D not resolved. CDR1 and CDR2 (germline): MGHRA, YSYEKL. This CDR3 has 15 residues. V was clipped by 1 base and J by 5 bases, with 15 bases between them.

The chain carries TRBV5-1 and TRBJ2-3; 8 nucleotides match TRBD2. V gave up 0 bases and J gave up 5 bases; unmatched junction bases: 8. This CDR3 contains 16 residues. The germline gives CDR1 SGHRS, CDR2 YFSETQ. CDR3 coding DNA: TGCGCCAGCAGCTTGGCCCCAGCGGGAGCTGAAGATACGCAGTATTTT. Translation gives CASSLAPAGAEDTQYF.

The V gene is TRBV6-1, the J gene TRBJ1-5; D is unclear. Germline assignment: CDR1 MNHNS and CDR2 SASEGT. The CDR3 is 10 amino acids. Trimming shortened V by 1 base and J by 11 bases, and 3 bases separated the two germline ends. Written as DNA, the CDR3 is TGTGCCAGCAGTGAAGTGGCCCAGCATTTT. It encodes CASSEVAQHF.

Here the CDR3 reads CATRMEVGNEQFF. The CDR3 DNA sequence: TGCGCCACCAGGATGGAAGTTGGCAATGAGCAGTTCTTC. This chain uses TRBV5-1 with TRBJ2-1; the D is unclear. The CDR3 is made up of 13 amino acids. Germline V gene lookup returns CDR1 SGHRS and CDR2 YFSETQ. With 9 bases removed from V and 6 bases from J, the gap between germline ends came to 16 bases.

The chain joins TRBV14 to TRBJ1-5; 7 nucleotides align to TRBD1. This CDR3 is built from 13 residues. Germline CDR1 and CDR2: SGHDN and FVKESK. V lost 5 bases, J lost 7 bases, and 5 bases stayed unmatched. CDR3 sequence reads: CASSVTGAQPQHF. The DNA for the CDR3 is TGTGCCAGCAGCGTAACAGGGGCCCAGCCCCAGCATTTT.

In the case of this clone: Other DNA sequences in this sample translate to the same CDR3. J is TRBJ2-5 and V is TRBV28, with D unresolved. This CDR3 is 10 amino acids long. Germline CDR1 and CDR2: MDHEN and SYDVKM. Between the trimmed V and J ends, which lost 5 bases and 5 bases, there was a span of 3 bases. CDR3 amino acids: CASSRETQYF. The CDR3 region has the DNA TGTGCCAGCAGTCGGGAGACCCAGTACTTC.

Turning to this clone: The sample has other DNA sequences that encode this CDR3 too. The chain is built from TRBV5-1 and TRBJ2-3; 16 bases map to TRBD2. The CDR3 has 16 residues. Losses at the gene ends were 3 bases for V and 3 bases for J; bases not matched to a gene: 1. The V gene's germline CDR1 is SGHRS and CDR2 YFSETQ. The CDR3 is CASSSGLAGGTDTQYF. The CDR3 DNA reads TGCGCCAGCAGCTCGGGACTAGCGGGAGGGACAGATACGCAGTATTTT.

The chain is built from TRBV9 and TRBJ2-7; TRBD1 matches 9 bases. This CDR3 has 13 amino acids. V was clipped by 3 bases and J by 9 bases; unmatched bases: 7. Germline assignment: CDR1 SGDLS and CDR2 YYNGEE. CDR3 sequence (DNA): TGTGCCAGCAGCGGACAGGGGGGCTTCTGGCAGTACTTC. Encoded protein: CASSGQGGFWQYF.

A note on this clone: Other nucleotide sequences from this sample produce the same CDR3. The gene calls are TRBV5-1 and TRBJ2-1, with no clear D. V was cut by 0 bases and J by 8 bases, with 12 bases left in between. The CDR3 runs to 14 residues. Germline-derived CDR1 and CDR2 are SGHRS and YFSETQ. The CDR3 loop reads CASSLAWPFDEQFF. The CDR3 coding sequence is TGCGCCAGCAGCTTGGCCTGGCCGTTTGATGAGCAGTTCTTC.

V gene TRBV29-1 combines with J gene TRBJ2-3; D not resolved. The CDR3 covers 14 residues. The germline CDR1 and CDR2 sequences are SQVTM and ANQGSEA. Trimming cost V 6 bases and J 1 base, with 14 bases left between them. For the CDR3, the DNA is TGCAGCGTGGGCGACACCCAGCGCACAGATACGCAGTATTTT. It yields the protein CSVGDTQRTDTQYF.

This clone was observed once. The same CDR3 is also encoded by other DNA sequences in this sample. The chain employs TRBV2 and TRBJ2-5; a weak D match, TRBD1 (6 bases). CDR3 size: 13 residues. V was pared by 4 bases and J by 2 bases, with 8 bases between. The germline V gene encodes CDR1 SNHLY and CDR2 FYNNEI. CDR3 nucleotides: TGTGCCAGCAGTGGGACAGTACAAGAGACCCAGTACTTC. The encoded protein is CASSGTVQETQYF.

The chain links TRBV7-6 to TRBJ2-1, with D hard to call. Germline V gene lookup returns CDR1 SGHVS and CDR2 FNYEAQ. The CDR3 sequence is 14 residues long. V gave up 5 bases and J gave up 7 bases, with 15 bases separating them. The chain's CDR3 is CASSPFRAENEQFF. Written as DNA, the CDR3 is TGTGCCAGCAGCCCCTTTAGGGCGGAGAATGAGCAGTTCTTC.

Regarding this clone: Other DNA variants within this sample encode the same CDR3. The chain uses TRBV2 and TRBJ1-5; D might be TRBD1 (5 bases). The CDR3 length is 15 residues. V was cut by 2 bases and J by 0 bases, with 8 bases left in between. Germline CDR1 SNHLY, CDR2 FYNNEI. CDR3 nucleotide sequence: TGTGCCAGCAGTGAACAGGGCCCTAGCAATCAGCCCCAGCATTTT. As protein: CASSEQGPSNQPQHF.

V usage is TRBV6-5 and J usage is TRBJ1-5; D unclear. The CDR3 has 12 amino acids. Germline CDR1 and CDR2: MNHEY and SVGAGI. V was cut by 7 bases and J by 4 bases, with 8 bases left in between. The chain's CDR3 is CASNQKNQPQHF. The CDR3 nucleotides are TGTGCCAGCAATCAAAAGAATCAGCCCCAGCATTTT.

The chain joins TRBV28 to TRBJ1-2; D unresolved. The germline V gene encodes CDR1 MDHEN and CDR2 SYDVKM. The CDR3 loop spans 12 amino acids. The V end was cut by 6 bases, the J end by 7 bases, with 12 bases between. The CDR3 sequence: CASSQITGGYTF. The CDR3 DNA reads TGTGCCAGCAGCCAGATAACGGGTGGCTACACCTTC.

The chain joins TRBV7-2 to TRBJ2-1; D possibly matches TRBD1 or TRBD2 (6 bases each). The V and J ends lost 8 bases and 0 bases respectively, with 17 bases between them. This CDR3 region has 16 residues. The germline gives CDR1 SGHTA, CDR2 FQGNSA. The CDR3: CASAIQGGSSYNEQFF. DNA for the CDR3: TGTGCCAGCGCCATTCAAGGGGGGAGCTCCTACAATGAGCAGTTCTTC.

The CDR3 bases are TGTGCCAGCACCGACAGGGGGGGCTCCTACGAGCAGTACTTC. This translates into CASTDRGGSYEQYF. The V gene is TRBV2, the J gene TRBJ2-7, with 9 bases fitting TRBD1. CDR3 length: 14 residues. V was clipped by 7 bases and J by 0 bases; unmatched bases: 4. The germline gives CDR1 SNHLY, CDR2 FYNNEI.

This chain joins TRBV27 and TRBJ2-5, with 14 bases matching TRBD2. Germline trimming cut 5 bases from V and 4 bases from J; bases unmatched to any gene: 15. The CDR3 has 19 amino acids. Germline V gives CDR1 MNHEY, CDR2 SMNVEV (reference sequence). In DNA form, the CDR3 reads TGTGCCAGCAGTCAAACCGGGACTAGCGGGAGCAAGGGGGGAGAGACCCAGTACTTC. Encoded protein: CASSQTGTSGSKGGETQYF.

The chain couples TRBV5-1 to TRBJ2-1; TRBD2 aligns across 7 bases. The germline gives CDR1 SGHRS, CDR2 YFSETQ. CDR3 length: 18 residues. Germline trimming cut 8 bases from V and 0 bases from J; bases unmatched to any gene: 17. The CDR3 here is CASRSERDRMSSYNEQFF. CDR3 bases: TGCGCCAGTAGATCGGAGCGGGATCGAATGAGCTCCTACAATGAGCAGTTCTTC.

Written as DNA, the CDR3 is TGTGCCAGCAGTTTACCTTTCCGGGAGAAGACAGATACGCAGTATTTT. The encoded protein is CASSLPFREKTDTQYF. This sequence joins TRBV28 and TRBJ2-3; D may be TRBD2 (6 bases). CDR1 and CDR2 from the germline V gene are MDHEN and SYDVKM. V was clipped by 2 bases and J by 3 bases, with 15 bases between them. The CDR3 has 16 residues.

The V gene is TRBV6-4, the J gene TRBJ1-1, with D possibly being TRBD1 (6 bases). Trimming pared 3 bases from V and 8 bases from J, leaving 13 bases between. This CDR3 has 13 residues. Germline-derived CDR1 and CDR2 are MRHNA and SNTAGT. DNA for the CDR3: TGTGCCAGCAGTGAGCGAAGGGGGTTAGAAGCTTTCTTT. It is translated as CASSERRGLEAFF.

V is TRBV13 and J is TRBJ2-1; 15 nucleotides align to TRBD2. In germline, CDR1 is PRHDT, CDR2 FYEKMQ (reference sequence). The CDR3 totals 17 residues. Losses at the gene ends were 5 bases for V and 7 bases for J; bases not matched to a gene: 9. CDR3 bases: TGTGCCAGCAGCGCAGGACTAGCGGGAGGGCCCGGGAATGAGCAGTTCTTC. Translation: CASSAGLAGGPGNEQFF.

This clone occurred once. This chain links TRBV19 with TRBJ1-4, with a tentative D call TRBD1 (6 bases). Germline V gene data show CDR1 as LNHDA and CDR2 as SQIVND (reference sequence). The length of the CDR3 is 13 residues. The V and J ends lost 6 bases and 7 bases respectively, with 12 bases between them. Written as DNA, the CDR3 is TGTGCCAGTAGCGTTTCGGACAGTGAAAAACTGTTTTTT. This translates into CASSVSDSEKLFF.

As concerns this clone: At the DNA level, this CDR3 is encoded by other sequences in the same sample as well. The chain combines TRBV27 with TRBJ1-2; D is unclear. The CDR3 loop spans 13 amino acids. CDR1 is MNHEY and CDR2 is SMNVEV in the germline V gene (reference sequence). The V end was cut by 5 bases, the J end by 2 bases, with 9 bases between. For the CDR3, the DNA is TGTGCCAGCAGTCGAACAGCGAACTATGGCTACACCTTC. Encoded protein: CASSRTANYGYTF.